The 26 T cell receptor beta chains below all came from one sample that was sequenced in a study of blood T cell repertoires in COVID-19. Sequenced by immunoSEQ multiplex PCR; TCRdb stores in-frame clones only, minus some. The table shows roughly 290,000 clones, with around 87% occurring only once. The sample was peripheral blood. These receptors all stem from a woman aged 50 to 60 who had recovered from COVID-19.

The V call is TRBV5-4, the J call TRBJ1-1; TRBD1 matches 8 bases. Germline values: CDR1 SGHNT, CDR2 YYREEE (reference sequence). V lost 5 bases and J lost 5; bases outside the gene matches: 14. The CDR3 runs to 16 residues. In nucleotides, the CDR3 is TGTGCCAGCAGGCCACCGACAGGGGTGCCGGGGACTGAAGCTTTCTTT. Translation: CASRPPTGVPGTEAFF.

The chain recombines TRBV3-1 (or the pseudogene TRBV3-2) with TRBJ1-1; TRBD1 is a possible D gene (6 bases). The CDR3 runs to 14 residues. The germline V gene has CDR1 LGHDT and CDR2 YNNKEL (reference sequence). V gave up 3 bases and J gave up 6 bases, with 14 bases separating them. The CDR3 DNA is TGTGCCAGCAGCCAGCGACAGGTTTCACCTGAAGCTTTCTTT. It yields the protein CASSQRQVSPEAFF.

This clone was detected only a few times. This chain connects TRBV28 to TRBJ1-2; 8 bases agree with TRBD1. The trim removed 4 bases at V and 8 bases at J, leaving 9 bases unmatched. Germline CDR1 MDHEN, CDR2 SYDVKM. This CDR3 is built from 14 residues. CDR3 in amino acids: CASSSTDRVLGYTF. The CDR3 nucleotides are TGTGCCAGCAGTTCAACGGACAGGGTGTTGGGCTACACCTTC.

This clone was seen a single time. The chain couples TRBV7-9 to TRBJ1-1; D unclear. V shed 3 bases and J shed 4 bases, with 9 bases lying between them. CDR3 size: 13 residues. CDR1 is SEHNR and CDR2 is FQNEAQ in the germline V gene (reference sequence). The CDR3 bases are TGTGCCAGCAGCTTCCCGGGTCCCACTGAAGCTTTCTTT. Amino acid sequence: CASSFPGPTEAFF.

V is TRBV14 and J is TRBJ2-7; D uncertain. The germline V gene encodes CDR1 SGHDN and CDR2 FVKESK. This CDR3 contains 14 residues. Trimming took off 1 base at V and 1 base at J, with 8 bases between the two ends. The CDR3 is CASSQAGVSYEQYF. CDR3 DNA sequence: TGTGCCAGCAGCCAAGCAGGTGTATCCTACGAGCAGTACTTC.

The chain couples TRBV7-2 to TRBJ1-1, with D perhaps matching TRBD1 (5 bases). V dropped 5 bases and J dropped 7 bases, with 17 bases sitting between them. The CDR3 runs to 14 residues. Germline values: CDR1 SGHTA, CDR2 FQGNSA. CDR3: CASSRPGGFYEAFF. CDR3 DNA: TGTGCCAGCAGCAGGCCGGGGGGGTTTTATGAAGCTTTCTTT.

V usage is TRBV6-5 and J usage is TRBJ2-2, with D perhaps matching TRBD1 (5 bases). The germline V gene has CDR1 MNHEY and CDR2 SVGAGI. This CDR3 is built from 16 residues. Trimming took 4 bases from V and 0 from J, leaving 12 bases between them. The CDR3 DNA reads as TGTGCCAGCAGTTCCCAGGGCCAATCGAACACCGGGGAGCTGTTTTTT. Protein: CASSSQGQSNTGELFF.

J is TRBJ2-3 and V is TRBV5-4, with 9 bases aligning to TRBD1. The V and J ends lost 4 bases and 4 bases, in that order; junction bases with no gene match: 4. Germline CDR1 is SGHNT and CDR2 is YYREEE (reference sequence). The CDR3 totals 14 residues. CDR3 in amino acids: CASSQDRGSDTQYF. CDR3 in DNA: TGTGCCAGCAGCCAGGACAGGGGATCAGATACGCAGTATTTT.

V and J are TRBV10-3 and TRBJ1-1, with TRBD1 identical over 10 bases. V dropped 10 bases and J dropped 3; count of bases not matched to a gene: 2. Germline V gene sequence: CDR1 ENHRY, CDR2 SYGVKD. The CDR3 sequence is 12 residues long. CDR3 loop: CANGQGDTEAFF. The CDR3 DNA sequence: TGTGCCAACGGACAGGGGGACACTGAAGCTTTCTTT.

The sample holds a few counts of this clone. V gene TRBV6-5 combines with J gene TRBJ1-5; 7 nucleotides line up with TRBD1. The V gene's germline CDR1 is MNHEY and CDR2 SVGAGI. V was clipped by 7 bases and J by 10 bases; unmatched bases: 10. The CDR3 runs 13 residues. CDR3 sequence (DNA): TGTGCCAGCAACCTCGACAGGGACGGACCCCAGCATTTT. Translating gives CASNLDRDGPQHF.

The rearrangement links TRBV19 to TRBJ1-1; D remains unclear. The CDR3 is 13 amino acids. V lost 4 bases to trimming and J lost 4 bases, with 10 bases between them. CDR1 is LNHDA, CDR2 SQIVND, per germline (reference sequence). The DNA for the CDR3 is TGTGCCAGTAGTACAGGAGGGAGCACTGAAGCTTTCTTT. It yields the protein CASSTGGSTEAFF.

This chain uses TRBV6-2 or TRBV6-3 with TRBJ2-1; maybe TRBD2 (6 bases). V lost 4 bases, J lost 4 bases, and 8 bases lay in between. Germline assignment: CDR1 MNHEY and CDR2 SVGEGT. The CDR3 length is 13 residues. CDR3 loop: CASSSLAYNEQFF. The CDR3 DNA reads TGTGCCAGCAGTTCCCTAGCGTACAATGAGCAGTTCTTC.

A single count supports this clone. The genes are TRBV19 and TRBJ1-1, with 8 bases aligning to TRBD1. Germline V CDR1 and CDR2: LNHDA, SQIVND (reference sequence). This CDR3 has 13 amino acids. The V segment lost 4 bases and the J segment 6 bases; nucleotides outside the gene matches: 4. CDR3 DNA sequence: TGTGCCAGTAGTACGGACAGGGAAGCTGAAGCTTTCTTT. Encoded protein: CASSTDREAEAFF. The full variable domain, its missing parts supplied by reference TRBV19 and TRBJ1-1, is DGGITQSPKYLFRKEGQNVTLSCEQNLNHDAMYWYRQDPGQGLRLIYYSQIVNDFQKGDIAEGYSVSREKKESFPLTVTSAQKNPTAFYLCASSTDREAEAFFGQGTRLTVV.

V and J are TRBV5-4 and TRBJ2-1; the match to TRBD2 covers 15 bases. Germline-derived CDR1 and CDR2 are SGHNT and YYREEE (reference sequence). The J segment lost 13 bases and the V segment lost 3 bases, leaving 14 bases of the junction unmatched. The CDR3 sequence is 17 residues long. CDR3 protein: CASSWDPGLAGGLGQFF. The DNA of the CDR3 is TGTGCCAGCAGCTGGGACCCCGGACTAGCGGGGGGGCTAGGCCAGTTCTTC.

V usage is TRBV30 and J usage is TRBJ1-5; no definite D call. V was pared by 1 base and J by 6 bases, with 10 bases between. The CDR3 sequence is 13 residues long. The V gene's germline CDR1 is GTSNPN and CDR2 SVGIG (reference sequence). The chain's CDR3 is CAWSGNPSQPQHF. CDR3 nucleotides: TGTGCCTGGAGTGGAAATCCCAGTCAGCCCCAGCATTTT.

The chain combines TRBV14 with TRBJ2-5; D is uncertain. CDR3 length equals 13 residues. V was shortened by 1 base and J by 3 bases, with 6 bases between the two germline ends. CDR1 and CDR2 (germline): SGHDN, FVKESK. Here the CDR3 reads CASSQGPKETQYF. CDR3 DNA: TGTGCCAGCAGCCAAGGGCCCAAAGAGACCCAGTACTTC.

The rearrangement links TRBV7-3 to TRBJ2-7; TRBD1 aligns across 9 bases. Losses at the gene ends were 2 bases for V and 2 bases for J; bases not matched to a gene: 4. The CDR3 runs 15 residues. Germline V CDR1 and CDR2: SGHTA, FQGTGA. CDR3 nucleotides: TGTGCCAGCAGCTTAGCCGGGACAGGGCCCTACGAGCAGTACTTC. It translates to CASSLAGTGPYEQYF.

The gene calls are TRBV7-8 and TRBJ2-3; no firm D call. Germline V gene sequence: CDR1 SGHVS, CDR2 FQNEAQ. This CDR3 contains 16 residues. Trimming shortened V by 0 bases and J by 0 bases, and 10 bases separated the two germline ends. As DNA, the CDR3 is TGTGCCAGCAGCTTAGCAGAGCCCGGGAGCACAGATACGCAGTATTTT. The encoded protein is CASSLAEPGSTDTQYF.

This clone occurred once. The chain uses TRBV28 and TRBJ1-1; D remains ambiguous. Germline CDR1 reads MDHEN; CDR2 reads SYDVKM. The CDR3 contains 13 residues. Trimming cost V 3 bases and J 9 bases, with 14 bases left between them. This CDR3 is CASSFIALTQAFF. CDR3 coding DNA: TGTGCCAGCAGTTTTATAGCGCTGACCCAAGCTTTCTTT.

This clone was picked up a small number of times. CDR3 DNA sequence: TGTGCCAGCAGCCAAGATCTACGGACTGAAGCTTTCTTT. Encoded protein: CASSQDLRTEAFF. This sequence joins TRBV4-2 and TRBJ1-1; no clear D. Germline V gene sequence: CDR1 LGHNA, CDR2 YNFKEQ. CDR3 length equals 13 residues. V lost 0 bases to trimming and J lost 5 bases, with 7 bases between them.

The chain uses TRBV5-1 and TRBJ1-2; possible D gene TRBD1, 5 bases. The CDR3 loop spans 14 amino acids. Per germline, CDR1 SGHRS and CDR2 YFSETQ. The V gene lost 4 bases and the J gene lost 4 bases, with 14 bases spanning the gap. The CDR3 coding sequence is TGCGCCAGCAGCCCCTCGACAGTAACCTATGGCTACACCTTC. Translated: CASSPSTVTYGYTF.

V gene TRBV7-2 combines with J gene TRBJ2-3, with D maybe TRBD1 (6 bases). The germline V and J ends were trimmed by 7 bases and 2 bases, with 16 bases remaining between them. CDR1 and CDR2 (germline): SGHTA, FQGNSA. The CDR3 runs to 15 residues. CDR3 nucleotides: TGTGCCAGCACGCCACAGGGTTATCACACAGATACGCAGTATTTT. Its translation: CASTPQGYHTDTQYF.

This chain connects TRBV9 to TRBJ1-4, with 9 positions matching TRBD1. Losses at the gene ends were 3 bases for V and 7 bases for J; bases not matched to a gene: 4. The CDR3 covers 14 residues. Germline assignment: CDR1 SGDLS and CDR2 YYNGEE. The CDR3 sequence is CASSGDRVGEKLFF. The CDR3 DNA reads as TGTGCCAGCAGCGGGGACAGGGTTGGTGAAAAACTGTTTTTT.

The V and J genes are TRBV24-1 and TRBJ2-1; TRBD2 agrees at 12 bases. CDR3 length: 16 amino acids. V was pared by 3 bases and J by 7 bases, with 6 bases of the junction left unmatched. Per germline, CDR1 KGHDR and CDR2 SFDVKD. The chain's CDR3 is CATSDETSGRYNEQFF. The DNA for the CDR3 is TGTGCCACCAGTGATGAGACTAGCGGGAGATATAATGAGCAGTTCTTC.

The V call is TRBV5-5, the J call TRBJ2-5, with D tentatively TRBD1 (6 bases). This CDR3 comprises 13 residues. Looked up from germline, CDR1 is SGHKS and CDR2 is YYEKEE (reference sequence). The ends were cut back, 4 bases at V and 3 bases at J, with 10 bases in the middle. CDR3 residues: CASSGNREETQYF. For the CDR3, the DNA is TGTGCCAGCAGCGGCAACAGGGAAGAGACCCAGTACTTC.

This clone was seen a few times. In the same sample, other DNA sequences code for this CDR3. The V call is TRBV28, the J call TRBJ1-2; D is unclear. CDR1 and CDR2 (germline): MDHEN, SYDVKM. The CDR3 is 10 amino acids. Trimming took off 6 bases at V and 5 bases at J, with 4 bases between the two ends. The DNA of the CDR3 is TGTGCCAGCAGCCGTTATGGCTACACCTTC. It is translated as CASSRYGYTF.